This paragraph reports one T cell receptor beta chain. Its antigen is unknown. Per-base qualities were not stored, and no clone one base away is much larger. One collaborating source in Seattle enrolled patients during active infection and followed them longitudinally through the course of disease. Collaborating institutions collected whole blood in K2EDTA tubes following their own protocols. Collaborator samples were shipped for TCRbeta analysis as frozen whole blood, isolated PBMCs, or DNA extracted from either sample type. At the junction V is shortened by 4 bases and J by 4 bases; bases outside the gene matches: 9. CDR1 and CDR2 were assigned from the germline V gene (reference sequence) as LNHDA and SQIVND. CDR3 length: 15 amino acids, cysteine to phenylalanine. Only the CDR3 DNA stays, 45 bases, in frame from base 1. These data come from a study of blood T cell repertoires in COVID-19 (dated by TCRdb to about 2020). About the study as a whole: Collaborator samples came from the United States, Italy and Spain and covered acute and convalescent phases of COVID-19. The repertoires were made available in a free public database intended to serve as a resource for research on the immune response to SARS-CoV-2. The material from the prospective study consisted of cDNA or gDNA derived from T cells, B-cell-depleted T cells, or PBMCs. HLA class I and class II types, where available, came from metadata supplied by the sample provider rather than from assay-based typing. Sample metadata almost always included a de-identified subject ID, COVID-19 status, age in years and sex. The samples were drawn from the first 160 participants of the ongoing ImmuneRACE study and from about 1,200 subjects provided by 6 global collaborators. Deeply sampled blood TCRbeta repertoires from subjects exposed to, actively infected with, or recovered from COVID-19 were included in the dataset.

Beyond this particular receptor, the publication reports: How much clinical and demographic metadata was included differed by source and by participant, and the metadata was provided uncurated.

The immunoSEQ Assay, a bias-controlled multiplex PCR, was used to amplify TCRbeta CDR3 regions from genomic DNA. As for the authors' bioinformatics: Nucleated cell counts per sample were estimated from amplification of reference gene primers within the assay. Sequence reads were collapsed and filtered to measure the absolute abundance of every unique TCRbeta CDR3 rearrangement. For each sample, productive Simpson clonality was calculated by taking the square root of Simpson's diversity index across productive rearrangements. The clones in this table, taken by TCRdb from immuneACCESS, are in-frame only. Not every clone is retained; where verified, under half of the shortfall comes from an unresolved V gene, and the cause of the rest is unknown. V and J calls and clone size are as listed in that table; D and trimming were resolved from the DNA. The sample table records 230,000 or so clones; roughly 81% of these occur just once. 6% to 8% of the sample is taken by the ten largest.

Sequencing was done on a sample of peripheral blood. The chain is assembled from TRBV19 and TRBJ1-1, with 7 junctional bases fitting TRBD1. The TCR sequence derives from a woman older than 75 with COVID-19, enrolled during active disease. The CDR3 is CASSTTSTGATEAFF. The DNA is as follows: TGTGCCAGTAGTACAACCTCCACAGGGGCCACTGAAGCTTTCTTT. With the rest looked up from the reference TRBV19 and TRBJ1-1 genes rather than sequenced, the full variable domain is DGGITQSPKYLFRKEGQNVTLSCEQNLNHDAMYWYRQDPGQGLRLIYYSQIVNDFQKGDIAEGYSVSREKKESFPLTVTSAQKNPTAFYLCASSTTSTGATEAFFGQGTRLTVV.